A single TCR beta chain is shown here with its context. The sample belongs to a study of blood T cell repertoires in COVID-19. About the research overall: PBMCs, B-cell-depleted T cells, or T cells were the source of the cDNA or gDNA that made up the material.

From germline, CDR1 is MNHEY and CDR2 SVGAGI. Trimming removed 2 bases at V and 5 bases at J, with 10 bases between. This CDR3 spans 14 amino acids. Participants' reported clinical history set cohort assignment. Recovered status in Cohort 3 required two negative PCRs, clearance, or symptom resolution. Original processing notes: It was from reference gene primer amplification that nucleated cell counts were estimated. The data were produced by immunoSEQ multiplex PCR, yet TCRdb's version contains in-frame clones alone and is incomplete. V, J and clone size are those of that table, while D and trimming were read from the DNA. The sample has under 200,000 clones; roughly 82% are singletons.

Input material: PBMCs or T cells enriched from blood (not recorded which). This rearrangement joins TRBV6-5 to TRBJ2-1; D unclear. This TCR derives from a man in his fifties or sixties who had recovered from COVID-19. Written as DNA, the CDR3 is TGTGCCAGCAGTTACGATGACACCAACAATGAGCAGTTCTTC. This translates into CASSYDDTNNEQFF.